This entry is about one TCR beta chain. This table comes from immunoSEQ multiplex PCR, and its TCRdb copy is limited to in-frame clones, with some not included. The sample holds about 47,000 clones, roughly 72% seen once. The sort gate was single viable CD3+CD4+CD8-CD45RO+ cells for memory CD4+ T cells. Trimming pared 2 bases from V and 5 bases from J, leaving 12 bases between. CDR3 length: 15 amino acids. Germline CDR1 reads LNHDA; CDR2 reads SQIVND (reference sequence). This entry comes from a study of memory CD4+ T cells and cytomegalovirus serostatus. Specimen: memory CD4+ T cells from blood. The receptor was derived from an adult in good health and CMV-seropositive. The chain links TRBV19 to TRBJ1-4, with D unclear. CDR3 region: CASSINLGSNEKLFF. The CDR3 nucleotides are TGTGCCAGTAGTATAAATCTTGGGTCAAATGAAAAACTGTTTTTT. Supplemented by reference TRBV19 and TRBJ1-4, the full variable domain reads DGGITQSPKYLFRKEGQNVTLSCEQNLNHDAMYWYRQDPGQGLRLIYYSQIVNDFQKGDIAEGYSVSREKKESFPLTVTSAQKNPTAFYLCASSINLGSNEKLFFGSGTQLSVL.